The rows below give T cell receptor beta chains drawn from one sample of a study of early T cells in non-severe SARS-CoV-2 infection. MiXCR, applied by TCRdb to the 5' RACE reads, yields one record per CDR3 protein. This sample carries about 27,000 distinct CDR3 sequences, 4.5% to 6% of them seen once, and the ten largest clones take 0.8% to 1%. The sample consisted of whole blood. These TCRs come from an adult who was a healthcare worker with PCR-confirmed SARS-CoV-2 infection or an uninfected control (not recorded which). Each CDR3 is given with its conserved first and last residue. The D gene is left open where the match is weak. Clone size is not always given. Where it is, it says once, few, many or a class for expanded clones.

j_call: TRBJ2-1; d_call: TRBD2; v_call: TRBV7-2; clone_size: few; cdr3_aa: CASSSRTSGYNEQFF; cdr3_nt: TGTGCCAGCAGCTCTAGGACTAGCGGCTACAATGAGCAGTTCTTC
j_call: TRBJ2-3; d_call: .; v_call: TRBV2; clone_size: .; cdr3_aa: CASSGKITDTQYF; cdr3_nt: TGTGCCAGCAGTGGGAAAATAACAGATACGCAGTATTTT
j_call: TRBJ2-3; d_call: .; v_call: TRBV6-1; clone_size: few; cdr3_aa: CASGASRFSTDTQYF; cdr3_nt: TGTGCCAGCGGCGCCAGCCGCTTTAGCACAGATACGCAGTATTTT
j_call: TRBJ2-3; d_call: TRBD2; v_call: TRBV12-3/TRBV12-4; clone_size: many; cdr3_aa: CASSLALAAQTDTQYF; cdr3_nt: TGTGCCAGCAGTTTAGCACTAGCGGCTCAGACAGATACGCAGTATTTT
j_call: TRBJ2-7; d_call: TRBD1; v_call: TRBV3-1; clone_size: .; cdr3_aa: CASSQEGTGTYEQYF; cdr3_nt: TGTGCCAGCAGCCAAGAGGGGACAGGCACCTACGAGCAGTACTTC
j_call: TRBJ2-7; d_call: TRBD1; v_call: TRBV4-2; clone_size: .; cdr3_aa: CASSQEEDRYYEQYF; cdr3_nt: TGTGCCAGCAGCCAAGAAGAGGACAGGTACTACGAGCAGTACTTC
j_call: TRBJ2-1; d_call: .; v_call: TRBV6-2/TRBV6-3; clone_size: few; cdr3_aa: CASSYDGSSYNEQFF; cdr3_nt: TGTGCCAGCAGTTACGACGGAAGCTCCTACAATGAGCAGTTCTTC
j_call: TRBJ2-1; d_call: .; v_call: TRBV9; clone_size: .; cdr3_aa: CASRRNNEQFF; cdr3_nt: TGTGCCAGCAGAAGAAACAATGAGCAGTTCTTC
j_call: TRBJ2-3; d_call: TRBD2; v_call: TRBV28; clone_size: few; cdr3_aa: CASSIVGTRPTDTQYF; cdr3_nt: TGTGCCAGCAGCATCGTTGGGACTAGGCCCACAGATACGCAGTATTTT
j_call: TRBJ2-7; d_call: TRBD2; v_call: TRBV20-1; clone_size: .; cdr3_aa: CSATTSGGGGSYEQYF; cdr3_nt: TGCAGTGCCACGACTAGCGGGGGAGGGGGATCCTACGAGCAGTACTTC
j_call: TRBJ1-5; d_call: .; v_call: TRBV12-3/TRBV12-4; clone_size: many; cdr3_aa: CASSLNGGVTAQHF; cdr3_nt: TGTGCCAGCAGTTTAAATGGTGGTGTGACGGCCCAGCATTTT
j_call: TRBJ1-1; d_call: TRBD1; v_call: TRBV4-2; clone_size: many; cdr3_aa: CASSLDRVSGTEAFF; cdr3_nt: TGTGCCAGCAGCTTAGACAGGGTGTCAGGCACTGAAGCTTTCTTT
j_call: TRBJ2-1; d_call: TRBD2; v_call: TRBV2; clone_size: many; cdr3_aa: CASRDRDGRTSGGPFF; cdr3_nt: TGTGCCAGCAGGGACCGGGACGGCCGAACTAGCGGGGGGCCGTTCTTC
j_call: TRBJ2-7; d_call: TRBD2; v_call: TRBV7-9; clone_size: few; cdr3_aa: CASSSTSGKTYEQYF; cdr3_nt: TGTGCCAGCAGCTCTACTAGCGGGAAAACCTACGAGCAGTACTTC
j_call: TRBJ1-5; d_call: .; v_call: TRBV7-9; clone_size: many; cdr3_aa: CASSLTHSNQPQHF; cdr3_nt: TGTGCCAGCAGCTTGACCCATAGCAATCAGCCCCAGCATTTT
j_call: TRBJ1-1; d_call: .; v_call: TRBV14; clone_size: .; cdr3_aa: CASSQRAMNTEAFF; cdr3_nt: TGTGCCAGCAGCCAGAGGGCGATGAACACTGAAGCTTTCTTT